The clone carrying this TCR beta chain appeared a few times. TCRdb re-derived calls from the RT-PCR reads in MiXCR, one entry per CDR3 protein. The sample lists more than 600,000 distinct CDR3 sequences; 13% to 15% were seen once. The CDR3 sequence is 13 residues long. Trimming stripped 3 bases from V and 9 bases from J, with 12 bases between. Germline CDR1 SGHAT, CDR2 FQNNGV. The sequence was obtained from a female donor in good health, serving as a healthy control. The sequenced sample was memory CD4+ T cells from blood. J is TRBJ1-5 and V is TRBV11-2, with a possible D match to TRBD1 (5 bases). The CDR3 is CASSLGTRGPQHF. CDR3 coding DNA: TGTGCCAGCAGCTTGGGGACCCGGGGGCCCCAGCATTTT.